These 15 T cell receptor beta chains share one sample of origin, sequenced in a study of Graves' ophthalmopathy and Graves' hyperthyroidism. The TCR beta CDR3 regions underwent amplification from RNA transcripts. A first-round RT-PCR used HTBI primers, followed by a second-round multiplex PCR. Via MiXCR, TCRdb re-called the multiplex PCR reads, giving one row per CDR3 protein. This sample has 400,000 or so distinct CDR3 sequences, with about a sixth found just once. Sample: peripheral blood. These receptors were obtained from an adult woman with stable Graves' hyperthyroidism.

At least ten counts were recorded for this clonotype. The chain couples TRBV27 to TRBJ2-1, with TRBD2 identical over 12 bases. With V trimmed by 8 bases and J by 7 bases, 9 bases remained unmatched. Looked up from germline, CDR1 is MNHEY and CDR2 is SMNVEV (reference sequence). CDR3 length: 15 residues. The CDR3 region has the DNA TGTGCCAGCTATTGCCTAGCGGGAGGGTGGAATGAGCAGTTCTTC. Encoded protein: CASYCLAGGWNEQFF.

V and J are TRBV6-1 and TRBJ2-2; no clear D gene. CDR3 length: 15 residues. V dropped 1 base and J dropped 6 bases, with 12 bases sitting between them. CDR1 and CDR2 from the germline V gene are MNHNS and SASEGT. CDR3 nucleotide sequence: TGTGCCAGCAGTGAAGGGGGAAAATACGCCGGGGAGCTGTTTTTT. This gives the protein CASSEGGKYAGELFF.

This clonotype was found many times. V gene TRBV9 combines with J gene TRBJ1-2; the D gene is possibly TRBD1 (6 bases). CDR1 and CDR2 (germline): SGDLS, YYNGEE. The ends were cut back, 4 bases at V and 5 bases at J, with 15 bases in the middle. CDR3 size: 14 residues. The CDR3: CASSSRGQGYGYTF. The CDR3 DNA sequence: TGTGCCAGCAGCTCTCGGGGCCAGGGGTATGGCTACACCTTC.

This clonotype was seen at least ten times. This chain links TRBV12-3 or TRBV12-4 with TRBJ2-7; D is unclear. Trimming stripped 0 bases from V and 6 bases from J, with 15 bases between. The CDR3 is 15 residues long. In DNA, the CDR3 is TGTGCCAGCAGTTTAGCGCAGAACCCGGTTGGCGAGCAGTACTTC. Protein: CASSLAQNPVGEQYF.

This clonotype was recorded at least ten times. This rearrangement joins TRBV15 to TRBJ1-1, with D unclear. Trimming removed 0 bases at V and 2 bases at J, with 10 bases between. The CDR3 spans 15 residues. CDR1 and CDR2 (germline): LNHNV, YYDKDF (reference sequence). CDR3: CATSRDLPHNTEAFF. The CDR3 bases are TGTGCCACCAGCAGAGACCTTCCACATAACACTGAAGCTTTCTTT.

This clonotype was counted at least ten times. The chain joins TRBV11-2 to TRBJ2-7; possibly TRBD2 for D (5 bases). Trimming left V 0 bases short and J 6 bases short, with 27 bases between. The CDR3 runs to 19 residues. The germline gives CDR1 SGHAT, CDR2 FQNNGV. CDR3 amino acids: CASSLDIPSSGNRCREQYF. The DNA for the CDR3 is TGTGCCAGCAGCTTAGATATCCCCTCCTCGGGAAATCGGTGTCGCGAGCAGTACTTC.

The table lists this clonotype with many counts. This chain links TRBV6-5 with TRBJ2-7; TRBD2 agrees at 13 bases. V was pared by 2 bases and J by 2 bases, with 3 bases of the junction left unmatched. The CDR3 totals 16 residues. From germline, CDR1 is MNHEY and CDR2 SVGAGI. For the CDR3, the DNA is TGTGCCAGCAGTTACCGGGGACTAGCGGGGACCTACGAGCAGTACTTC. Protein product: CASSYRGLAGTYEQYF.

This clonotype was counted ten times or more. The chain is built from TRBV20-1 and TRBJ2-7; 7 nucleotides align to TRBD1. With 3 bases clipped from V and 0 bases from J, the junction kept 8 bases outside the gene matches. The CDR3 consists of 15 residues. The V gene's germline CDR1 is DFQATT and CDR2 SNEGSKA (reference sequence). The DNA of the CDR3 is TGCAGTGCTAGTAGGGGACAGTTTCTCTCCTACGAGCAGTACTTC. Residues: CSASRGQFLSYEQYF.

Ten or more counts support this clonotype. The V call is TRBV11-3, the J call TRBJ1-2; D unclear. The CDR3 is 15 residues long. CDR1 is SGHNT and CDR2 is YENEEA in the germline V gene. With 1 base removed from V and 4 bases from J, the gap between germline ends came to 13 bases. CDR3 region: CASSLVSEPLYGYTF. CDR3 sequence (DNA): TGTGCCAGCAGCTTAGTGTCTGAACCACTCTATGGCTACACCTTC.

This clonotype came up many times. This chain uses TRBV12-3 or TRBV12-4 with TRBJ1-1, with D perhaps TRBD1 (6 bases). This CDR3 region has 14 residues. Deletions cut 7 bases from V and 0 bases from J, with 12 bases between. DNA of the CDR3: TGTGCCAGCAAGGTTTCAGGGGTGAACACTGAAGCTTTCTTT. Encoded protein: CASKVSGVNTEAFF.

The V call is TRBV5-1, the J call TRBJ2-7, with D possibly TRBD2 on 6 matching bases. This CDR3 contains 18 residues. The ends were cut back, 2 bases at V and 7 bases at J, with 28 bases in the middle. Per germline, CDR1 SGHRS and CDR2 YFSETQ. The CDR3 protein is CASSLRLITGTGVREQYF. CDR3 nucleotides: TGCGCCAGCAGCTTACGCCTCATCACCGGGACGGGGGTTAGGGAGCAGTACTTC.

In this sample, this clonotype turned up many times. This chain connects TRBV20-1 to TRBJ2-7; 9 bases agree with TRBD1. The CDR3 extends over 15 amino acids. Losses at the gene ends were 2 bases for V and 2 bases for J; bases not matched to a gene: 7. The germline CDR1 and CDR2 sequences are DFQATT and SNEGSKA (reference sequence). The CDR3 spells CSARIGTGYPYEQYF. CDR3 DNA sequence: TGCAGTGCTAGAATCGGGACAGGGTACCCCTACGAGCAGTACTTC.

A few counts support this clonotype. The chain couples TRBV19 to TRBJ1-5; D is ambiguous. Between the trimmed V and J ends, which lost 5 bases and 4 bases, there was a span of 6 bases. Looked up from germline, CDR1 is LNHDA and CDR2 is SQIVND (reference sequence). The length of the CDR3 is 12 residues. The chain's CDR3 is CASSPWNQPQHF. CDR3 coding DNA: TGTGCCAGTAGTCCCTGGAATCAGCCCCAGCATTTT.

There are many counts of this clonotype. CDR3 loop: CASSPPTGTEAFF. CDR3 sequence (DNA): TGTGCCAGCAGTCCACCGACAGGAACTGAAGCTTTCTTT. V is TRBV28 and J is TRBJ1-1; perhaps TRBD1 as D (6 bases). This CDR3 has 13 residues. Trimming pared 5 bases from V and 5 bases from J, leaving 12 bases between. Germline-derived CDR1 and CDR2 are MDHEN and SYDVKM.

This clonotype was observed a handful of times. The chain employs TRBV15 and TRBJ2-3, with 10 bases aligning to TRBD2. The length of the CDR3 is 18 residues. Germline V gives CDR1 LNHNV, CDR2 YYDKDF (reference sequence). V lost 1 base, J lost 5 bases, and 12 bases stayed unmatched. CDR3 coding DNA: TGTGCCACCAGCAGAGGAGGGAGCGGGAGGGCCGTAAGAGATACGCAGTATTTT. Its protein product is CATSRGGSGRAVRDTQYF.